This T cell receptor beta chain was profiled in a study of blood T cell repertoires in COVID-19. Study background: From the United States, Italy and Spain came samples of acute and convalescent COVID-19. The analysed material was cDNA or gDNA that came from T cells, B-cell-depleted T cells, or PBMCs.

Study processing details: Estimates of nucleated cell counts were drawn from the amplification of reference gene primers. Using immunoSEQ multiplex PCR, the repertoire was profiled, and TCRdb retains in-frame clones only, with some absent. D and trimming come from the DNA, and the V and J calls and clone size come from that table. The table shows under 300,000 clones, with approximately 91% occurring only once. Deletions cut 5 bases from V and 3 bases from J, with 21 bases between. Germline V gene data show CDR1 as WNHNN and CDR2 as SYGVQD (reference sequence). This CDR3 is 17 amino acids long. The clonotype was recovered from a woman aged 40-49 years who had recovered from COVID-19. The sequencing sample was made of peripheral blood. The rearrangement uses TRBV10-1 and TRBJ2-3; possibly TRBD2 for D (5 bases). CDR3 coding DNA: TGCGCCAGCAGTCATCCGACGCACGGGGTCTGGACAGATACGCAGTATTTT. Residues: CASSHPTHGVWTDTQYF.